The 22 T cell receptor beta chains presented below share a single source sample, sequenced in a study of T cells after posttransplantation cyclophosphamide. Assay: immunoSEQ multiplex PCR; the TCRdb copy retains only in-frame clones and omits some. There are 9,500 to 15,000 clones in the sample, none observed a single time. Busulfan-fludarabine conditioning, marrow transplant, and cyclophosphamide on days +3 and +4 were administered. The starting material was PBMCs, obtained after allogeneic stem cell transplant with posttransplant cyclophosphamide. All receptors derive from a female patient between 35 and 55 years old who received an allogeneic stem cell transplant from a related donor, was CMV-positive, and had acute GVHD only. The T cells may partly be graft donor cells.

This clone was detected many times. For the CDR3, the DNA is TGTGCCAGTAGTATCCCGGGACAGGTAAACACCTACGAGCAGTACGTC. This codes for CASSIPGQVNTYEQYV. This rearrangement joins TRBV19 to TRBJ2-7, with 8 positions matching TRBD1. Trimming cost V 3 bases and J 2 bases; bases outside gene matches: 9. From germline, CDR1 is LNHDA and CDR2 SQIVND (reference sequence). This CDR3 contains 16 residues.

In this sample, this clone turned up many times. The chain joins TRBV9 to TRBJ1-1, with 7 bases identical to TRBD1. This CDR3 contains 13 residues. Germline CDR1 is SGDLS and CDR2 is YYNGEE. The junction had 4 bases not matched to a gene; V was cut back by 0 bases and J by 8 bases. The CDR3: CASSVGQGVEAFF. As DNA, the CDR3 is TGTGCCAGCAGCGTAGGGCAGGGGGTAGAAGCTTTCTTT.

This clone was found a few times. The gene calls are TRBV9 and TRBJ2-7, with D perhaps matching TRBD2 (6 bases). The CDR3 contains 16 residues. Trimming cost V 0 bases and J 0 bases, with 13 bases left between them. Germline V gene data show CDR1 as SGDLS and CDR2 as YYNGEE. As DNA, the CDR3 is TGTGCCAGCAGCGTAGGGGGGGATTGGTACTCCTACGAGCAGTACTTC. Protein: CASSVGGDWYSYEQYF.

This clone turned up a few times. For the CDR3, the DNA is TGTGCCGGCAGTTCATACCTCGGAGGCACCTACGAGCAGTACGTC. Translating it yields CAGSSYLGGTYEQYV. The chain is built from TRBV6-5 and TRBJ2-7; a possible D gene is TRBD2 (5 bases). Germline V gives CDR1 MNHEY, CDR2 SVGAGI. The CDR3 consists of 15 residues.

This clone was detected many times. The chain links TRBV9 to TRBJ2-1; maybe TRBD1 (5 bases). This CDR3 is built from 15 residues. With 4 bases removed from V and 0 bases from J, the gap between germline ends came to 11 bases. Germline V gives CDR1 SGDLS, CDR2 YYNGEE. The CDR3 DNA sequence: TGTGCCAGCAGCTTGACAGTTAGCTCCTACAATGAGCAGTTCTTC. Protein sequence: CASSLTVSSYNEQFF.

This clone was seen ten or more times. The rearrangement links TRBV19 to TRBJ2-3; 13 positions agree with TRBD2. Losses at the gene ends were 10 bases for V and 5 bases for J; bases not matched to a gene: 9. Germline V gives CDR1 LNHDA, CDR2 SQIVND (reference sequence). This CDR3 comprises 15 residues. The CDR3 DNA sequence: TGTGCCACTAAAAGGACTAGCGGGGGTCTAGATACGCAGTATTTT. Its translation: CATKRTSGGLDTQYF.

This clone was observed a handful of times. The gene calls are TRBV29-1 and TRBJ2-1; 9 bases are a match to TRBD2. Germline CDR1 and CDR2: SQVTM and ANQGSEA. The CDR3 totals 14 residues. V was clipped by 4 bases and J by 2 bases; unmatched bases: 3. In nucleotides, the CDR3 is TGCAGCGTTGGGGCGGGAGGGGCCTACAATGAGCAGTTCTTC. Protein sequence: CSVGAGGAYNEQFF.

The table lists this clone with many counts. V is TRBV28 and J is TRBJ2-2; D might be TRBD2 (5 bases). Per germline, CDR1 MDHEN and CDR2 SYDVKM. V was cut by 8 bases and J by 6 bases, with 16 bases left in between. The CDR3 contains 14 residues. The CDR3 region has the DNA TGTGCCAGCTCGTGGGAAGGGAGTTCCGGGGAGCTGTTTTTT. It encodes CASSWEGSSGELFF. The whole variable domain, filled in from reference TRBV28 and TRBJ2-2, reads DVKVTQSSRYLVKRTGEKVFLECVQDMDHENMFWYRQDPGLGLRLIYFSYDVKMKEKGDIPEGYSVSREKKERFSLILESASTNQTSMYLCASSWEGSSGELFFGEGSRLTVL.

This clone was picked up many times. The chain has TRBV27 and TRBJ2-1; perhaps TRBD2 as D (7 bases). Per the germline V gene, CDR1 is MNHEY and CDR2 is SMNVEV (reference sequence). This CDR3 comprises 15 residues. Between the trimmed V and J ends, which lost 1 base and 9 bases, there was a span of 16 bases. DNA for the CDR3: TGTGCCAGCAGTTTATATGGAGGGGGGGGCAGTGAGCAGTTCTTC. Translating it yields CASSLYGGGGSEQFF.

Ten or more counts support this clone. For the CDR3, the DNA is TGCGCCAGCACCCTAAGGGAGGGGGTAAGGAACTACGAGCAGTACGTC. This codes for CASTLREGVRNYEQYV. The V call is TRBV4-3, the J call TRBJ2-7; a weak D match, TRBD2 (7 bases). The germline CDR1 and CDR2 sequences are LGHNA and YSLEER. Trimming took 7 bases from V and 3 from J, leaving 22 bases between them. The CDR3 has 16 amino acids.

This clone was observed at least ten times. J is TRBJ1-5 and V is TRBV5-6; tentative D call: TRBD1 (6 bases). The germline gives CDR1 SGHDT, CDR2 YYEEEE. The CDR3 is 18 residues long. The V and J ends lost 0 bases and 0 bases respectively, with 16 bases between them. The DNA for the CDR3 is TGTGCCAGCAGCTTGGCACGGGACACATACTATAGCAATCAGCCCCAGCATTTT. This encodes CASSLARDTYYSNQPQHF.

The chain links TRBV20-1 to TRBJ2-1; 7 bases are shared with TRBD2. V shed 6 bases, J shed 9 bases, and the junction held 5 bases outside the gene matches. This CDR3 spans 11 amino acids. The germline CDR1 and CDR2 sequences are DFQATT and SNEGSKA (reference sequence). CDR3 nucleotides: TGCAGTGCACCGCGGGAGCGTGAGCAGTTCTTC. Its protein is CSAPREREQFF.

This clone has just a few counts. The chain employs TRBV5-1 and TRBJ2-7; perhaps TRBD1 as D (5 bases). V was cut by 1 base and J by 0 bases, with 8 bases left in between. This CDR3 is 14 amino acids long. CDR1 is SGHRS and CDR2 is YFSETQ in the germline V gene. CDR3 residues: CASSLLGHSYEQYF. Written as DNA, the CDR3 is TGCGCCAGCAGCTTGTTAGGACACTCCTACGAGCAGTACTTC.

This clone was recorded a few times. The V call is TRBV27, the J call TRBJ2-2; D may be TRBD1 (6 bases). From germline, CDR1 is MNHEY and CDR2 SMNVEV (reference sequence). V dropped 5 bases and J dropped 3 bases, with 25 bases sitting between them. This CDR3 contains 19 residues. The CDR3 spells CASSPGRTATGTYTGELFF. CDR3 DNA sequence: TGTGCCAGCAGTCCAGGCCGTACCGCAACAGGGACCTACACCGGGGAGCTGTTTTTT.

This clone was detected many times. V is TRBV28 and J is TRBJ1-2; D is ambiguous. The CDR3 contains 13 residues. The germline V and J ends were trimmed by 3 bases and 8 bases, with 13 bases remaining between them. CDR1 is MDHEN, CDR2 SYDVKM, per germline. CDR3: CASSFSPPIGYTF. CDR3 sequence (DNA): TGTGCCAGCAGTTTTTCCCCCCCCATCGGCTACACCTTC.

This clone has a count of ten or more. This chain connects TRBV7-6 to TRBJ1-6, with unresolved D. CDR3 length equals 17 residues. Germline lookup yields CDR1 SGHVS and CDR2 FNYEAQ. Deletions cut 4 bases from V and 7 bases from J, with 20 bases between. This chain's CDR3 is CASSSELREGRNSPLHF. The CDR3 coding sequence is TGTGCCAGCAGCTCAGAACTAAGGGAGGGTAGAAATTCACCCCTCCACTTT.

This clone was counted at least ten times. In nucleotides, the CDR3 is TGTGCCAGCAAGGACAGGGTGGGGGAGACCCAGTACTTC. This encodes CASKDRVGETQYF. This chain joins TRBV2 and TRBJ2-5, with 8 bases matching TRBD1. Germline V gene lookup returns CDR1 SNHLY and CDR2 FYNNEI. Unmatched junction bases numbered 6, after V lost 7 bases and J lost 5 bases. This CDR3 has 13 residues.

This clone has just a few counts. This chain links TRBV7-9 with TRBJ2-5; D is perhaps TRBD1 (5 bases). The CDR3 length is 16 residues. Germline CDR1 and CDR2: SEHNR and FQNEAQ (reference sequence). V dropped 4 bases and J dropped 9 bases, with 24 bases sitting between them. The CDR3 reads CASSSQTENFARAQYF. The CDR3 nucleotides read TGTGCCAGCAGCTCGCAGACAGAAAACTTCGCAAGAGCCCAGTACTTC.

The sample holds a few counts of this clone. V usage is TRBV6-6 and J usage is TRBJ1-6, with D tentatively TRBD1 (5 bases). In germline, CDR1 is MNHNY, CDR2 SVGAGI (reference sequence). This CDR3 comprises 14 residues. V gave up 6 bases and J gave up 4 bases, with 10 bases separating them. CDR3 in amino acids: CASRSTEYNSPLHF. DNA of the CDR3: TGTGCCAGCAGATCGACAGAGTATAATTCACCCCTCCACTTT.

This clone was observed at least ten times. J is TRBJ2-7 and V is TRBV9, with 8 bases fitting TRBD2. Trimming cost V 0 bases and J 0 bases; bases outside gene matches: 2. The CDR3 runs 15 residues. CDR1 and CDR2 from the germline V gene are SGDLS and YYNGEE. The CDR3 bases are TGTGCCAGCAGCGTAGAGGGGACTAGCTCCTACGAGCAGTACTTC. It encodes CASSVEGTSSYEQYF.

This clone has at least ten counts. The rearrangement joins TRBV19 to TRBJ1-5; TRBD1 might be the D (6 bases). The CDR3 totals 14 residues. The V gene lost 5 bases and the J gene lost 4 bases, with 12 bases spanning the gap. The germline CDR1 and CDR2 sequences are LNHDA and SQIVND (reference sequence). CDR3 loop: CASSYGGRNQPQHF. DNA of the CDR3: TGTGCCAGTAGTTATGGGGGCCGAAATCAGCCCCAGCATTTT. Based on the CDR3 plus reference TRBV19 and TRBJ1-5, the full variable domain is DGGITQSPKYLFRKEGQNVTLSCEQNLNHDAMYWYRQDPGQGLRLIYYSQIVNDFQKGDIAEGYSVSREKKESFPLTVTSAQKNPTAFYLCASSYGGRNQPQHFGDGTRLSIL.

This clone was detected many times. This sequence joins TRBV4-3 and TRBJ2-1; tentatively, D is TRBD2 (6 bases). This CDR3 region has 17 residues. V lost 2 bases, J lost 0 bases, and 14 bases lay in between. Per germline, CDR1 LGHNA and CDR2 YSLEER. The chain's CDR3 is CASSQYGLANSYNEQFF. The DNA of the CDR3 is TGCGCCAGCAGCCAATATGGGCTAGCGAACTCCTACAATGAGCAGTTCTTC.